The clone carrying this T cell receptor (beta chain) has more than one count but fewer than ten. The antigen is undetermined. Germline V CDR1 and CDR2: DFQATT, SNEGSKA (reference sequence). V shed 5 bases and J 7 bases; nucleotides not matched to a gene: 3. The CDR3 spans 11 residues. The PCR made use of 60 Vbeta and 13 Jbeta primers. The protocol was immunoSEQ multiplex PCR, while the TCRdb copy is restricted to in-frame clones and leaves out a portion. The sample has more than 65,000 clones; roughly two thirds are singletons. The data were obtained in a study of cytomegalovirus exposure and HLA in healthy donors. The study, taken as a whole, reports: Association of a missense DCLRE1C variant with TCR beta V- and J-gene trimming was reported in a later analysis. The study carried out a later analysis of TCR beta sequences. It associated approximately 15,000 of them with specific HLA alleles at a false discovery rate of 0.05.

Sequenced material: PBMCs. The sequence was obtained from a woman aged 45-65 years in good health and CMV-seropositive. The genes are TRBV20-1 and TRBJ1-2, with 8 positions matching TRBD1. CDR3 amino acids: CSARTGTGYTF. As DNA, the CDR3 is TGCAGTGCTCGGACAGGGACTGGCTACACCTTC.